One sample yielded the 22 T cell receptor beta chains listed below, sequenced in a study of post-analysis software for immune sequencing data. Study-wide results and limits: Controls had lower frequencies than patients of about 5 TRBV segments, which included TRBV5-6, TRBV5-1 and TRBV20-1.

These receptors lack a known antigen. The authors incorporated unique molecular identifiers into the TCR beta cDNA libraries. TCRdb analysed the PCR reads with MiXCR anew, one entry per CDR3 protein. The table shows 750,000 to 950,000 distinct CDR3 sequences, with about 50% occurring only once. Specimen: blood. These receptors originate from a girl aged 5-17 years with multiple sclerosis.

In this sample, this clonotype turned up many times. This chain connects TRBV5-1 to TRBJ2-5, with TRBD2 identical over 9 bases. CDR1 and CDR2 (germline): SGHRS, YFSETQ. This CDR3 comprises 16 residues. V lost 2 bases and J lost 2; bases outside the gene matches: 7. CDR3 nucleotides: TGCGCCAGCAGCTTTGGTAGCGGGAGCCCTCAAGAGACCCAGTACTTC. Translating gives CASSFGSGSPQETQYF.

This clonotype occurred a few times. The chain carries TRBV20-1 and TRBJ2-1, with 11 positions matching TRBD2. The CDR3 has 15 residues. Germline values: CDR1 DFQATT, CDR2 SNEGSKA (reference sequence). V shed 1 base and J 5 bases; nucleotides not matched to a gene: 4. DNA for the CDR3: TGCAGTGCTAGAGCCGGGACTAGCGGTGACAATGAGCAGTTCTTC. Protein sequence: CSARAGTSGDNEQFF.

CDR3 region: CASSQVPGLAGEDEQYF. CDR3 DNA sequence: TGTGCCAGCAGCCAAGTACCGGGACTAGCGGGAGAGGACGAGCAGTACTTC. V gene TRBV4-2 combines with J gene TRBJ2-4, with TRBD2 matching 14 bases. The DNA matches TRBJ2-7 better at its end, which makes the J call doubtful. This CDR3 spans 17 amino acids. The germline CDR1 and CDR2 sequences are LGHNA and YNFKEQ.

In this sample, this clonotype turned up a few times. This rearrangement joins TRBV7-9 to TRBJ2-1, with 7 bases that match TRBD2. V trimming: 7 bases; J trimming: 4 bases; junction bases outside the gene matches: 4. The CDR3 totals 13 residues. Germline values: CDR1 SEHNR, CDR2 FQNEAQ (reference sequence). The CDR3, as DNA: TGTGCCAGCATGGGGGGGGAGTACAATGAGCAGTTCTTC. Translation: CASMGGEYNEQFF.

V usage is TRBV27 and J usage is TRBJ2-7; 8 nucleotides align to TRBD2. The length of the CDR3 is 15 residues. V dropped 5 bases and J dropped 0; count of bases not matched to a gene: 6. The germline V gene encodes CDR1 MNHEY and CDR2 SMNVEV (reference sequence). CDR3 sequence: CASSRGLAFSYEQYF. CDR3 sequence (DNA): TGTGCCAGCAGTCGTGGACTAGCCTTCTCCTACGAGCAGTACTTC.

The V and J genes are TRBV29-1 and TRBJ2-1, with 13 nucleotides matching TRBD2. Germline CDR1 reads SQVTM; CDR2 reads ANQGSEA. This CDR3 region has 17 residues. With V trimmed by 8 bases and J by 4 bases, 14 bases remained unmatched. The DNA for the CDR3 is TGCAGCCCTACCGTACTAGCGGGAGGGGGGGCGTACAATGAGCAGTTCTTC. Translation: CSPTVLAGGGAYNEQFF.

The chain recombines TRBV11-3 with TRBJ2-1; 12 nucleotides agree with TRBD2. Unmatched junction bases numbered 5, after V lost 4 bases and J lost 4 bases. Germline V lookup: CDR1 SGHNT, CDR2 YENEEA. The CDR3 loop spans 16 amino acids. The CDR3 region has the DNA TGTGCCAGCAGCTCGTATACTAGCGGGAGGTACAATGAGCAGTTCTTC. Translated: CASSSYTSGRYNEQFF. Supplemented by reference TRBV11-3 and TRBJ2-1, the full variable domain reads EAGVVQSPRYKIIEKKQPVAFWCNPISGHNTLYWYLQNLGQGPELLIRYENEEAVDDSQLPKDRFSAERLKGVDSTLKIQPAELGDSAVYLCASSSYTSGRYNEQFFGPGTRLTVL.

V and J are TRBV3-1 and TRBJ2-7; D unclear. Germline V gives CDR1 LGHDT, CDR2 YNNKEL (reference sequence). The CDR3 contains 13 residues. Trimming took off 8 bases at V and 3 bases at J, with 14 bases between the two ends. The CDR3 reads CASGPRPHYEQYF. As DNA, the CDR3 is TGTGCCAGCGGACCTCGACCCCACTACGAGCAGTACTTC.

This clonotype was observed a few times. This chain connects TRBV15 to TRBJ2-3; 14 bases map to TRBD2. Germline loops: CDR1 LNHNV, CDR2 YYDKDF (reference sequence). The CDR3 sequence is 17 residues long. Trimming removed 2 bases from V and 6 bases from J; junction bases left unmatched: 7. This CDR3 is CATSRPGTSGSSDTQYF. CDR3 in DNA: TGTGCCACCAGCAGACCCGGGACTAGCGGGAGTTCGGATACGCAGTATTTT.

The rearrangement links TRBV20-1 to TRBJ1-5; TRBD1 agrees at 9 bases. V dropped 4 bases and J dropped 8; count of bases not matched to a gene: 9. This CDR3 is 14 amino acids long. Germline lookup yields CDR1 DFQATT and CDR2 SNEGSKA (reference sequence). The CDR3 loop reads CSATGTGPREPQHF. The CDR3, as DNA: TGCAGTGCTACCGGGACAGGGCCTCGGGAGCCCCAGCATTTT.

The CDR3 region has the DNA TGCGCCAGCAGCCAAACACGGGAGAGGGTCAATGAGCAGTTCTTC. This encodes CASSQTRERVNEQFF. The rearrangement links TRBV4-1 to TRBJ2-1, with D possibly being TRBD2 (6 bases). The germline CDR1 and CDR2 sequences are MGHRA and YSYEKL. The CDR3 contains 15 residues. V was cut by 2 bases and J by 6 bases, with 14 bases left in between.

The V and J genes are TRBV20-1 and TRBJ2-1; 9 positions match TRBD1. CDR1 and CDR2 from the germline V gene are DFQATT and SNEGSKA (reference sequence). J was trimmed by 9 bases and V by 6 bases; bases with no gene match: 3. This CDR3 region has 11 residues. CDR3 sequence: CSAPDRGEQFF. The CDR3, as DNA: TGCAGTGCCCCGGACAGGGGTGAGCAGTTCTTC.

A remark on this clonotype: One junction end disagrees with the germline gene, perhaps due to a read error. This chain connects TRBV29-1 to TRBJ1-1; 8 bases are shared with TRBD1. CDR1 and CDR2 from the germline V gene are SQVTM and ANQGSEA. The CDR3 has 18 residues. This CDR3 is CSVDPTRGRGRLNTEVFF. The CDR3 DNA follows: TGCAGCGTTGACCCCACCAGGGGGCGCGGACGCCTGAACACTGAAGTTTTCTTT. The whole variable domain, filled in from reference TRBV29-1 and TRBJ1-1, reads SAVISQKPSRDICQRGTSLTIQCQVDSQVTMMFWYRQQPGQSLTLIATANQGSEATYESGFVIDKFPISRPNLTFSTLTVSNMSPEDSSIYLCSVDPTRGRGRLNTEVFFGQGTRLTVV.

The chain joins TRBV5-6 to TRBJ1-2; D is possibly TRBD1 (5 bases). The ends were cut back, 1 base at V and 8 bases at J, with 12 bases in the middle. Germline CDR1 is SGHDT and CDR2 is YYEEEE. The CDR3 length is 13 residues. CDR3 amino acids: CASSLIGVGGYTF. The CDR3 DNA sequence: TGTGCCAGCAGCTTGATAGGGGTCGGAGGCTACACCTTC.

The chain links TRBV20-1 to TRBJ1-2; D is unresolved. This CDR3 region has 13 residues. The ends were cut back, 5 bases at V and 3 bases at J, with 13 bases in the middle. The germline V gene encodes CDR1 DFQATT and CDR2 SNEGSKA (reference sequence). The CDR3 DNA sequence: TGCAGTGCTCCTAAGCCCCAGGACTATGGCTACACCTTC. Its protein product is CSAPKPQDYGYTF.

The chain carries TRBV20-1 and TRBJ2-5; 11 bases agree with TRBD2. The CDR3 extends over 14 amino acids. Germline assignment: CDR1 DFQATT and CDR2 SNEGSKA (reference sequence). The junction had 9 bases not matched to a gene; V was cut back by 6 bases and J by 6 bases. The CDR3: CSAPTSGGRKTQYF. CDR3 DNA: TGCAGTGCCCCTACTAGCGGGGGTAGGAAGACCCAGTACTTC.

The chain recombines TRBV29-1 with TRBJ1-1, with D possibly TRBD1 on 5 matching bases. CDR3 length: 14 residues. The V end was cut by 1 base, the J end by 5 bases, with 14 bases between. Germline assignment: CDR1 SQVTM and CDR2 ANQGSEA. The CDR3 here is CSVEARGGRTEAFF. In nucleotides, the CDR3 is TGCAGCGTTGAAGCTCGGGGGGGACGAACTGAAGCTTTCTTT.

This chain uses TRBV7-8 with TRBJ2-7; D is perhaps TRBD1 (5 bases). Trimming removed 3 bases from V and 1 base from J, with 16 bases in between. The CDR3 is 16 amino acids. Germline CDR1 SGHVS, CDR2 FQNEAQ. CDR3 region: CASSFRAQTESYEQYF. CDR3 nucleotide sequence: TGTGCCAGCAGCTTCCGGGCCCAGACAGAGTCCTACGAGCAGTACTTC.

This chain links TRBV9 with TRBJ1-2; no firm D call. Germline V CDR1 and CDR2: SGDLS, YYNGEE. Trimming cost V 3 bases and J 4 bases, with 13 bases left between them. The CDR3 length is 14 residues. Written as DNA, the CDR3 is TGTGCCAGCAGCGAAAGCTTACAAAGCTATGGCTACACCTTC. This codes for CASSESLQSYGYTF. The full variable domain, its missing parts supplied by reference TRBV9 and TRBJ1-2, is DSGVTQTPKHLITATGQRVTLRCSPRSGDLSVYWYQQSLDQGLQFLIQYYNGEERAKGNILERFSAQQFPDLHSELNLSSLELGDSALYFCASSESLQSYGYTFGSGTRLTVV.

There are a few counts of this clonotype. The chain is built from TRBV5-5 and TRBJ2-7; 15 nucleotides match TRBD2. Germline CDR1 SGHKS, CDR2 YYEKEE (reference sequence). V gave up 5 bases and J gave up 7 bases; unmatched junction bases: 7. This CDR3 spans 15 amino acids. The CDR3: CASSPGLAGGREQYF. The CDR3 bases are TGTGCCAGCAGTCCTGGACTAGCGGGAGGGCGTGAGCAGTACTTC.

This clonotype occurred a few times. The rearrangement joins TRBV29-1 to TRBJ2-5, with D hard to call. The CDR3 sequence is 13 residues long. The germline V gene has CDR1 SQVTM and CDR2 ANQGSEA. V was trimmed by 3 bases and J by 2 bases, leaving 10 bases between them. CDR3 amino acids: CSVDGRRQETQYF. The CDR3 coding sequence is TGCAGCGTTGATGGCCGGCGGCAAGAGACCCAGTACTTC.

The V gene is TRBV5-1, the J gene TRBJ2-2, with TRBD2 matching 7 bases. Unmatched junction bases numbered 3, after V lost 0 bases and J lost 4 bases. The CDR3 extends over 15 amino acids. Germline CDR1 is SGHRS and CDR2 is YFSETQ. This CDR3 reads CASSLEAGVTGELFF. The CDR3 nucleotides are TGCGCCAGCAGCTTGGAGGCGGGAGTCACCGGGGAGCTGTTTTTT.